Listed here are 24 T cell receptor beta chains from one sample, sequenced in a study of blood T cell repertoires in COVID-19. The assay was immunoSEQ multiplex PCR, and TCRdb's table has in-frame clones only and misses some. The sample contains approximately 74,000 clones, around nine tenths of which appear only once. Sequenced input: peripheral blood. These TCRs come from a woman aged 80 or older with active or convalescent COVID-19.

The CDR3 region has the DNA TGTGCCAGCAGATACAGGGGGCAGGGGGAAGCTTTCTTT. Its protein product is CASRYRGQGEAFF. The chain links TRBV6-5 to TRBJ1-1; the match to TRBD1 covers 9 bases. J was trimmed by 8 bases and V by 6 bases; bases with no gene match: 7. This CDR3 spans 13 amino acids. Germline V gene sequence: CDR1 MNHEY, CDR2 SVGAGI.

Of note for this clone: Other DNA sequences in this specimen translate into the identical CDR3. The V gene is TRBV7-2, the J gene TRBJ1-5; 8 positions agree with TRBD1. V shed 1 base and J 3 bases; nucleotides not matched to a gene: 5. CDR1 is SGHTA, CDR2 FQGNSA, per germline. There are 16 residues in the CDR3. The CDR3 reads CASSLGGTGANQPQHF. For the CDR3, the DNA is TGTGCCAGCAGCTTAGGGGGGACAGGTGCCAATCAGCCCCAGCATTTT. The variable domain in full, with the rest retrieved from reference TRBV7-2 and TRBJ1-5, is GAGVSQSPSNKVTEKGKDVELRCDPISGHTALYWYRQSLGQGLEFLIYFQGNSAPDKSGLPSDRFSAERTGGSVSTLTIQRTQQEDSAVYLCASSLGGTGANQPQHFGDGTRLSIL.

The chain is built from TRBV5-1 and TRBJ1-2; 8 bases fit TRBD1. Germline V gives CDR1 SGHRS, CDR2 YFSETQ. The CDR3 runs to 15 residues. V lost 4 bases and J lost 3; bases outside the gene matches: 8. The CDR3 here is CASSPPTGGDYGYTF. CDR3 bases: TGCGCCAGCAGCCCCCCAACAGGGGGGGACTATGGCTACACCTTC. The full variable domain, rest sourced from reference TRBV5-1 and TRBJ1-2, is KAGVTQTPRYLIKTRGQQVTLSCSPISGHRSVSWYQQTPGQGLQFLFEYFSETQRNKGNFPGRFSGRQFSNSRSEMNVSTLELGDSALYLCASSPPTGGDYGYTFGSGTRLTVV.

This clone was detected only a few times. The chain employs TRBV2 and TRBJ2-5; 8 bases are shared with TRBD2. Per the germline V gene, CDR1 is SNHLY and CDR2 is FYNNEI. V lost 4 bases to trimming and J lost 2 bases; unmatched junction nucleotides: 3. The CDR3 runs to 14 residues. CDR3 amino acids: CASSVAGTQETQYF. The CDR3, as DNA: TGTGCCAGCAGTGTAGCGGGGACACAAGAGACCCAGTACTTC.

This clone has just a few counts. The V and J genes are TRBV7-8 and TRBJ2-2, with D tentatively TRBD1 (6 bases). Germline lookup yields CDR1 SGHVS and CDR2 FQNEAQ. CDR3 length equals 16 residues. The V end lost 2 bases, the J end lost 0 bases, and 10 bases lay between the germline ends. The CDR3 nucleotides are TGTGCCAGCAGCTTAAAACGGACAGCGAACACCGGGGAGCTGTTTTTT. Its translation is CASSLKRTANTGELFF.

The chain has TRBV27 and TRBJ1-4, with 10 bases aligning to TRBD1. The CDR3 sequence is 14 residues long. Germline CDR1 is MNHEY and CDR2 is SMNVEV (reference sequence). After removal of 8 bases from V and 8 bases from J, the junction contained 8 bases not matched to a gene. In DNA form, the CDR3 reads TGTGCCAGCGGTGACAGGGGGCGAGGGGAAAAACTGTTTTTT. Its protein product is CASGDRGRGEKLFF.

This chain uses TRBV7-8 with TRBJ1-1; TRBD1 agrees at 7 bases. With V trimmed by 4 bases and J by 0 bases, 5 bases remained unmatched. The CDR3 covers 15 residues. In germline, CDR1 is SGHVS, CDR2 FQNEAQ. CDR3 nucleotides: TGTGCCAGCAGCTCGACGACAGGGATGAACACTGAAGCTTTCTTT. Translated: CASSSTTGMNTEAFF. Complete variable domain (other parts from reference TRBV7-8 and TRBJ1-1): GAGVSQSPRYKVAKRGQDVALRCDPISGHVSLFWYQQALGQGPEFLTYFQNEAQLDKSGLPSDRFFAERPEGSVSTLKIQRTQQEDSAVYLCASSSTTGMNTEAFFGQGTRLTVV.

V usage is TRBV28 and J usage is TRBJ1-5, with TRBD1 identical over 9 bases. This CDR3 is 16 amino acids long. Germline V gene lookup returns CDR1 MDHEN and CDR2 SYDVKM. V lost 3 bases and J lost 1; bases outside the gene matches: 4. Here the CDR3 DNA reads TGTGCCAGCAGTTTTGCAGGACAGGGGAGCAATCAGCCCCAGCATTTT. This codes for CASSFAGQGSNQPQHF.

CDR3 region: CASSLIPGTSTRPDGYTF. The CDR3 region has the DNA TGCGCCAGCAGCTTAATTCCCGGGACATCCACCCGTCCGGATGGCTACACCTTC. V gene TRBV5-1 combines with J gene TRBJ1-2; weak D call: TRBD1 (6 bases). CDR3 length equals 18 residues. The ends were cut back, 2 bases at V and 6 bases at J, with 26 bases in the middle. CDR1 and CDR2 from the germline V gene are SGHRS and YFSETQ.

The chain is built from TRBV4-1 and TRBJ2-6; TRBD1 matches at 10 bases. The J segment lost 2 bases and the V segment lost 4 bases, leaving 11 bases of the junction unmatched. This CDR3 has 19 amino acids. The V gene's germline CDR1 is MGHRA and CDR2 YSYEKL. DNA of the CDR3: TGCGCCAGCAGCCTCACGGAAAGACAGGGGGCGGCTGGGGCCAACGTCCTGACTTTC. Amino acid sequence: CASSLTERQGAAGANVLTF.

The CDR3, as DNA: TGTGCCAGCTCACCACTCCCGAGCGGGACCGACAATGAGCAGTTCTTC. Amino acid sequence: CASSPLPSGTDNEQFF. V is TRBV18 and J is TRBJ2-1; 7 bases are shared with TRBD2. V shed 1 base and J 5 bases; nucleotides not matched to a gene: 8. Germline loops: CDR1 KGHSH, CDR2 LQKENI. This CDR3 is built from 16 residues.

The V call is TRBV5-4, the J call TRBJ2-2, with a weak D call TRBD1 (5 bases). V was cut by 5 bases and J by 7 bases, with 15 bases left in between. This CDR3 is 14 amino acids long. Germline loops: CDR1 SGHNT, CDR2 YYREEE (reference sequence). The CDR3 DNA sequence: TGTGCCAGCAGTTGGCAGGGCGTATACGGGGAGCTGTTTTTT. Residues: CASSWQGVYGELFF.

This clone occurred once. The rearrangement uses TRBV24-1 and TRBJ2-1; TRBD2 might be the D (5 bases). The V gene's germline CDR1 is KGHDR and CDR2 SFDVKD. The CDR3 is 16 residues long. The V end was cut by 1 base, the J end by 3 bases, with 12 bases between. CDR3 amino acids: CATSDFAGGGYNEQFF. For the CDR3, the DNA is TGTGCCACCAGTGATTTTGCCGGAGGTGGCTACAATGAGCAGTTCTTC.

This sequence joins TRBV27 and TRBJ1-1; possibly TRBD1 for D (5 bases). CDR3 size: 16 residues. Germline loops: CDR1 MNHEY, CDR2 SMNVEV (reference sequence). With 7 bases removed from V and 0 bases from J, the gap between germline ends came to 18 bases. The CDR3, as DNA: TGTGCCAGCAACTCTCTTCAGGGAACCATGAACACTGAAGCTTTCTTT. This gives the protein CASNSLQGTMNTEAFF.

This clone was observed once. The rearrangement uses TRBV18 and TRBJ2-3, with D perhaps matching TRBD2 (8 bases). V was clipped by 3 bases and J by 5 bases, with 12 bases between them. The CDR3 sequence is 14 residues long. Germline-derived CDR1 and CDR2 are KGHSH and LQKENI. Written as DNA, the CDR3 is TGTGCCAGCTCACCTAGCGGGACAGAAGATACGCAGTATTTT. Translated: CASSPSGTEDTQYF.

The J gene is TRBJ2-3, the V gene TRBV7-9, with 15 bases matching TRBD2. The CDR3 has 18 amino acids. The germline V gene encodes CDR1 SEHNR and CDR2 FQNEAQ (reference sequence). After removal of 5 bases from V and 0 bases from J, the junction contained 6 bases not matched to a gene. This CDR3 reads CASSPRGTSGGSTDTQYF. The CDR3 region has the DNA TGTGCCAGCAGCCCTAGAGGGACTAGCGGGGGGAGCACAGATACGCAGTATTTT.

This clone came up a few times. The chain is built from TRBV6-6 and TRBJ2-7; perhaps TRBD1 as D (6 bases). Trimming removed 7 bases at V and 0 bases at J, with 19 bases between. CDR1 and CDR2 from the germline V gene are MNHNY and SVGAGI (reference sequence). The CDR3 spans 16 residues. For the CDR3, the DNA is TGTGCCAGCATTCACCTGAACAGGGACCGCTCCTACGAGCAGTACTTC. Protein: CASIHLNRDRSYEQYF.

CDR3 protein: CASSYFAEGGNTIYF. The CDR3, as DNA: TGTGCCAGCAGTTACTTCGCGGAAGGAGGAAACACCATATATTTT. The rearrangement uses TRBV6-6 and TRBJ1-3, with D uncertain. Germline V gene lookup returns CDR1 MNHNY and CDR2 SVGAGI (reference sequence). The CDR3 length is 15 residues. Trimming pared 1 base from V and 4 bases from J, leaving 11 bases between.

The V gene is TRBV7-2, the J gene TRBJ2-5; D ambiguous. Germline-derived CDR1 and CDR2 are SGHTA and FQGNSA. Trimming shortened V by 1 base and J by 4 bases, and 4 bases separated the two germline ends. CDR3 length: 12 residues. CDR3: CASSLVRETQYF. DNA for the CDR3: TGTGCCAGCAGCTTAGTTCGAGAGACCCAGTACTTC.

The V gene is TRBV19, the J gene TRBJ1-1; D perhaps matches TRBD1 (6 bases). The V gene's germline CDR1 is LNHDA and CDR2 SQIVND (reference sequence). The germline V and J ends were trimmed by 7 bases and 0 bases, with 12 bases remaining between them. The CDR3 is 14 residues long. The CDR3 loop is CASTPGHVNTEAFF. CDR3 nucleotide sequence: TGTGCCAGTACTCCGGGACATGTGAACACTGAAGCTTTCTTT.

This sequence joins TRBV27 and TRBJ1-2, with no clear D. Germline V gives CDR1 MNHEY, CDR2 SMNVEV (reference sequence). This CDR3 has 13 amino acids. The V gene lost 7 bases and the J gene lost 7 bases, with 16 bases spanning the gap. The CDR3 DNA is TGTGCCAGCAAATCGGTGAACCTCGGTGGCTACACCTTC. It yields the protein CASKSVNLGGYTF.

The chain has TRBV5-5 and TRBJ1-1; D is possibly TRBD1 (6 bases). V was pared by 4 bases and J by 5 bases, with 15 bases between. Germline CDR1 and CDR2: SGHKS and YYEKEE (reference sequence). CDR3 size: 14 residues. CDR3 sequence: CASSLQGILTEAFF. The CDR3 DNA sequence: TGTGCCAGCAGCCTCCAGGGGATTTTGACTGAAGCTTTCTTT.

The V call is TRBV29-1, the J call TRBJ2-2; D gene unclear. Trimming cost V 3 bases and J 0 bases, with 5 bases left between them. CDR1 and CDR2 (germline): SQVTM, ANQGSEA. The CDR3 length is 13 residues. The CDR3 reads CSVDTTNTGELFF. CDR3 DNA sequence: TGCAGCGTTGACACTACGAACACCGGGGAGCTGTTTTTT.

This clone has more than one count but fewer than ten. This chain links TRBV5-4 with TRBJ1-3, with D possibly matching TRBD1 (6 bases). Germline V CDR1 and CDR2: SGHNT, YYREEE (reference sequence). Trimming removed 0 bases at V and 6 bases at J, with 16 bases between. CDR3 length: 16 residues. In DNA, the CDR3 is TGTGCCAGCAGCTTGGGAGGGGGTATCCCAGCAAACACCATATATTTT. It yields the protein CASSLGGGIPANTIYF.